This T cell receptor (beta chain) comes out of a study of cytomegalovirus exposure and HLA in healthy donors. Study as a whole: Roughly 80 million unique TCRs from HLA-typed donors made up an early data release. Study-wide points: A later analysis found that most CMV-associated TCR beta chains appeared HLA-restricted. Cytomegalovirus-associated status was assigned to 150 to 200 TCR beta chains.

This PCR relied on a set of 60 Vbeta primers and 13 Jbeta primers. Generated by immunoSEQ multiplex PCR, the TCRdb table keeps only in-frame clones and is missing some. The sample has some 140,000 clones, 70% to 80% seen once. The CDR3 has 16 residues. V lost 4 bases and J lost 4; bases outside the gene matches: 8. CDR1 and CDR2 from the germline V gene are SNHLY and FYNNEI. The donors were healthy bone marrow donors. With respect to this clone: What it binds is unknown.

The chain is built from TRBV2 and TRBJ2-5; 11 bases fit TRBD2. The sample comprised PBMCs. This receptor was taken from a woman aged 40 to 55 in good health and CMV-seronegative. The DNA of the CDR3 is TGTGCCAGCAGTGGAATGCTAGCGGGAGGATCAGAGACCCAGTACTTC. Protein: CASSGMLAGGSETQYF.